The rows below give T cell receptor beta chains drawn from one sample of a study of regulatory T cells in long-lasting Graves disease. One entry per CDR3 protein, called by TCRdb with MiXCR from the multiplex PCR reads. This repertoire shows some 320,000 distinct CDR3 sequences, under 20% found once; its top ten account for around 37%. The sequencing used peripheral blood mononuclear cells (PBMCs), collected at new diagnosis, from a patient treated with antithyroid drugs. Source of these receptors: a female donor with Graves disease. Both conserved end residues are part of each CDR3. A D gene is named only where the DNA matches it firmly. Clone size is given for some rows only: seen once, a few or many times, or a class if the clone is expanded.

V gene,J gene,D gene,clone size,CDR3 protein,CDR3 DNA
TRBV28,TRBJ1-4,.,many,CASSQQQGTEEKLFF,TGTGCCAGCAGTCAGCAACAGGGTACAGAGGAAAAACTGTTTTTT
TRBV20-1,TRBJ1-4,.,.,CSARRGDAHEKLFF,TGCAGTGCTAGGAGGGGCGACGCCCATGAAAAACTGTTTTTT
TRBV19,TRBJ2-7,.,many,CASTRTDSYEQYF,TGTGCCAGTACCCGGACAGACTCCTACGAGCAGTACTTC
TRBV30,TRBJ1-6,TRBD1,many,CAWSVPTGGSPLHF,TGTGCCTGGAGTGTACCGACAGGGGGTTCACCCCTCCACTTT
TRBV19,TRBJ1-2,.,.,CASSIVPGGYTF,TGTGCCAGTAGTATAGTCCCGGGCGGCTACACCTTC
TRBV3-1,TRBJ2-5,TRBD2,many,CASSGTSGSGRGEETQYF,TGTGCCAGCAGCGGGACTAGCGGGAGTGGTAGGGGAGAAGAGACCCAGTACTTC
TRBV7-2,TRBJ2-1,TRBD2,many,CASSLMTGGNEQFF,TGTGCCAGCAGCTTAATGACGGGGGGCAATGAGCAGTTCTTC
TRBV20-1,TRBJ2-1,TRBD1,few,CSAPRTGRYNEQFF,TGCAGTGCGCCGAGGACAGGGAGATACAATGAGCAGTTCTTC
TRBV29-1,TRBJ2-4,TRBD2,.,CSVEGVAGRLAKNIQYF,TGCAGCGTTGAAGGGGTAGCGGGAAGGTTAGCCAAAAACATTCAGTACTTC
TRBV12-3/TRBV12-4,TRBJ1-2,.,many,CASSVDARTPNYGYTF,TGTGCCAGCAGTGTAGACGCCCGGACTCCTAACTATGGCTACACCTTC
TRBV6-4,TRBJ2-3,.,many,CASSYFGSTDTQYF,TGTGCCAGCAGTTACTTCGGTAGCACAGATACGCAGTATTTT
TRBV7-2,TRBJ2-5,TRBD2,.,CASRRTSGMGETQYF,TGTGCCAGCAGGAGGACTAGCGGGATGGGGGAGACCCAGTACTTC
TRBV12-3/TRBV12-4,TRBJ2-7,.,many,CASSLYLEQYF,TGTGCCAGCAGCCTGTATTTGGAGCAGTACTTC
TRBV3-1,TRBJ2-2,.,.,CASSQDWSGQHTGELFF,TGTGCCAGCAGCCAAGATTGGTCAGGGCAGCACACCGGGGAGCTGTTTTTT
TRBV5-1,TRBJ2-2,.,many,CASSPDRFTGELFF,TGCGCCAGCAGCCCGGACAGATTCACCGGGGAGCTGTTTTTT
TRBV6-1,TRBJ2-1,TRBD2,many,CASRKRGTGHRTSGTYNEQFF,TGTGCCAGCAGAAAAAGGGGCACAGGACACCGGACTAGCGGGACGTACAATGAGCAGTTCTTC
TRBV25-1,TRBJ1-4,.,few,CASAGATNEKLFF,TGTGCCAGTGCAGGGGCAACTAATGAAAAACTGTTTTTT
TRBV27,TRBJ2-3,TRBD1,many,CASARGLAQTSSSTDTQYF,TGTGCCAGCGCCAGGGGGCTAGCCCAGACTTCTTCTAGCACAGATACGCAGTATTTT
TRBV10-3,TRBJ2-3,.,many,CATGWESTDTQYF,TGTGCCACGGGGTGGGAATCCACAGATACGCAGTATTTT
TRBV18,TRBJ2-2,.,.,CASSPAQATGELFF,TGTGCCAGCTCACCAGCACAGGCCACCGGGGAGCTGTTTTTT
TRBV19,TRBJ2-5,.,many,CASSIPTPGLPIETQYF,TGTGCCAGTAGTATCCCTACTCCGGGACTTCCAATAGAGACCCAGTACTTC
TRBV11-2,TRBJ2-1,TRBD2,many,CASSLMIGAGGPGSYNEQFF,TGTGCCAGCAGCTTGATGATAGGAGCGGGAGGGCCTGGCTCCTACAATGAGCAGTTCTTC
TRBV6-1,TRBJ2-7,.,many,CASSPRDNYEQYF,TGTGCCAGCAGTCCCCGGGACAACTACGAGCAGTACTTC
TRBV2,TRBJ2-2,TRBD1,many,CASRMDRAVTGELFF,TGTGCCAGCAGGATGGACAGGGCGGTCACCGGGGAGCTGTTTTTT
TRBV28,TRBJ2-1,.,many,CASSLLHNEQFF,TGTGCCAGCAGTTTACTCCACAATGAGCAGTTCTTC
TRBV5-1,TRBJ2-2,TRBD1,many,CASSLPPGQGSNTGELFF,TGCGCCAGCAGCTTACCCCCGGGACAGGGATCTAACACCGGGGAGCTGTTTTTT